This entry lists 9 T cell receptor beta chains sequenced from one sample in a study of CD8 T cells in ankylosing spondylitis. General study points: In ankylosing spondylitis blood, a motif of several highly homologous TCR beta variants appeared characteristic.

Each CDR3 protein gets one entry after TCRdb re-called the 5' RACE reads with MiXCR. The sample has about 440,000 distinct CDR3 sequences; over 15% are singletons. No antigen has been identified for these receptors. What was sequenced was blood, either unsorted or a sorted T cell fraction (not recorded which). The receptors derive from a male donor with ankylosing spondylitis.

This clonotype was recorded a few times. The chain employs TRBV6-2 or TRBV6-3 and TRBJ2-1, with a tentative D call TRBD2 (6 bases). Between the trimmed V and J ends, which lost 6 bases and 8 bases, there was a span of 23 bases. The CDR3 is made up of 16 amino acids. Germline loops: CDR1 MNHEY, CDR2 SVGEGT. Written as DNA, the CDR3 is TGTGCCAGCAGACCCGGAGGGCCCCCTGTTGTGGATGAGCAGTTCTTC. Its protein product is CASRPGGPPVVDEQFF.

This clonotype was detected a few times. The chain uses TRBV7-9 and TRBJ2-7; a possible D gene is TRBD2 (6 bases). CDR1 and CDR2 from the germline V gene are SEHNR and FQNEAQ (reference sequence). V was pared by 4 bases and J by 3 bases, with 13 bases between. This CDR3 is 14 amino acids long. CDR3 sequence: CASSSRWEDYEQYF. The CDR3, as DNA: TGTGCCAGCAGCTCGAGGTGGGAGGACTACGAGCAGTACTTC.

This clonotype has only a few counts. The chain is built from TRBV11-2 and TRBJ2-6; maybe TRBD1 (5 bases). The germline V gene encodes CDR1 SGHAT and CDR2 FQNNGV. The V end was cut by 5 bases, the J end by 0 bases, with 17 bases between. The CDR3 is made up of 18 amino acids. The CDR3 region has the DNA TGTGCCAGCAGCCCGAGACCTCAGGGTCTCTCTGGGGCCAACGTCCTGACTTTC. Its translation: CASSPRPQGLSGANVLTF.

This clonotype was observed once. CDR3 coding DNA: TGTGCCAGCAGCTTTAATCCAGGGGGCGTGGAGACCCAGTACTTC. The encoded protein is CASSFNPGGVETQYF. The chain is built from TRBV11-2 and TRBJ2-5; the match to TRBD1 covers 8 bases. The V gene's germline CDR1 is SGHAT and CDR2 FQNNGV. The CDR3 is made up of 15 amino acids. V lost 3 bases, J lost 5 bases, and 8 bases stayed unmatched.

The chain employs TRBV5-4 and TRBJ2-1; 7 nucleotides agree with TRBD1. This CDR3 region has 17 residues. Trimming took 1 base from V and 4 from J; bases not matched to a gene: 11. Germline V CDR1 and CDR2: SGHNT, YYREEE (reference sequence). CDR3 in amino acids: CASSLWDSRSRYNEQFF. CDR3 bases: TGTGCCAGCAGCTTGTGGGACAGCCGATCCAGATACAATGAGCAGTTCTTC.

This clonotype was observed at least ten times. CDR3 sequence (DNA): TGTGCCAGCAGTTCCCTCGCTGGAAACACCATATATTTT. Translated, it gives CASSSLAGNTIYF. The chain employs TRBV12-3 or TRBV12-4 and TRBJ1-3, with D unresolved. Trimming removed 4 bases at V and 2 bases at J, with 6 bases between. The CDR3 is 13 residues long.

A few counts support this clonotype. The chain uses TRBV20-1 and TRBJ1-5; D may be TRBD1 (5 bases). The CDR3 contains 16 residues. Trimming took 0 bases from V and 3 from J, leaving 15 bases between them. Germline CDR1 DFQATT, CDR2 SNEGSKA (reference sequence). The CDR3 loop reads CSARDFRDADNQPQHF. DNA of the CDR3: TGCAGTGCTAGAGACTTCCGGGACGCAGACAATCAGCCCCAGCATTTT.

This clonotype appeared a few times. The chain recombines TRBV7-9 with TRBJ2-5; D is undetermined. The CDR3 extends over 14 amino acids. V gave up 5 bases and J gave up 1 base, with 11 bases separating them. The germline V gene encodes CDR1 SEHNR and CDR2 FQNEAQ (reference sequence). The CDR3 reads CASSAKGLQETQYF. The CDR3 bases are TGTGCCAGCAGCGCTAAGGGCCTCCAAGAGACCCAGTACTTC.

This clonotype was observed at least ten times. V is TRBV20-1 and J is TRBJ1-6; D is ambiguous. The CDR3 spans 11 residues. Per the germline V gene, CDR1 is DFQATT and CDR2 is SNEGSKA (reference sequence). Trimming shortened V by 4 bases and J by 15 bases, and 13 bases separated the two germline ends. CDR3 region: CSAIQGLILHF. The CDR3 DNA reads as TGCAGTGCTATTCAAGGGCTCATCCTCCACTTT.